What follows are 19 T cell receptor beta chains derived from one specimen sequenced in a study of shared T cell receptors in the human thymus. The data were produced by immunoSEQ multiplex PCR, yet TCRdb's version contains in-frame clones alone and is incomplete. This table has over 650,000 clones, about 89% appearing once. These data were also filed under a second study, of human thymus T cells.

The source material was thymocytes. These receptors all stem from a boy in the first two years of life with a congenital heart defect.

The chain combines TRBV19 with TRBJ1-5; 7 positions agree with TRBD1. This CDR3 has 14 residues. The germline gives CDR1 LNHDA, CDR2 SQIVND (reference sequence). V lost 5 bases to trimming and J lost 6 bases; unmatched junction nucleotides: 7. The CDR3 protein is CASSLDRAAQPQHF. CDR3 DNA: TGTGCCAGTAGTCTTGACAGGGCTGCTCAGCCCCAGCATTTT.

The J gene is TRBJ1-4, the V gene TRBV5-4; D is possibly TRBD1 (6 bases). Deletions cut 0 bases from V and 8 bases from J, with 14 bases between. Germline V gene data show CDR1 as SGHNT and CDR2 as YYREEE (reference sequence). The CDR3 spans 15 residues. This chain's CDR3 is CASSLDINDREKLFF. In nucleotides, the CDR3 is TGTGCCAGCAGCTTGGACATAAATGACAGGGAAAAACTGTTTTTT.

V and J are TRBV7-8 and TRBJ2-1, with 7 nucleotides matching TRBD2. The CDR3 totals 17 residues. Germline trimming cut 1 base from V and 3 bases from J; bases unmatched to any gene: 9. Per germline, CDR1 SGHVS and CDR2 FQNEAQ. The CDR3 here is CASSLGPSGTLYNEQFF. The DNA of the CDR3 is TGTGCCAGCAGCTTAGGGCCTAGCGGAACCCTCTACAATGAGCAGTTCTTC.

The chain combines TRBV6-4 with TRBJ2-1; 7 positions agree with TRBD2. CDR3 length: 16 amino acids. The ends lost 2 bases at V and 3 bases at J; junction bases unmatched: 7. The V gene's germline CDR1 is MRHNA and CDR2 SNTAGT. The CDR3: CASSDDLSGIYNEQFF. The CDR3 region has the DNA TGTGCCAGCAGTGACGATTTAAGCGGGATCTACAATGAGCAGTTCTTC.

This chain uses TRBV20-1 with TRBJ2-5; D is undetermined. The DNA end lines up better with TRBJ2-7; the J call may be wrong. The CDR3 has 8 residues. Per the germline V gene, CDR1 is DFQATT and CDR2 is SNEGSKA (reference sequence). CDR3 coding DNA: TGCAGTGATGCCGAGCAGTACTTC. Protein product: CSDAEQYF.

This chain joins TRBV10-2 and TRBJ2-1; the match to TRBD2 covers 10 bases. The CDR3 totals 19 residues. The germline CDR1 and CDR2 sequences are WSHSY and SAAADI. V gave up 2 bases and J gave up 1 base; unmatched junction bases: 11. The CDR3 bases are TGCGCCAGCAGTGAGATGGTCCCGCTAGCGGGGGAATCCTACAATGAGCAGTTCTTC. Translating gives CASSEMVPLAGESYNEQFF.

The V call is TRBV28, the J call TRBJ1-3; possibly TRBD1 for D (6 bases). Trimming left V 5 bases short and J 4 bases short, with 12 bases between. Germline V lookup: CDR1 MDHEN, CDR2 SYDVKM. The CDR3 length is 14 residues. The CDR3 nucleotides are TGTGCCAGCAGTAGCAGGGGCTCAGGAAACACCATATATTTT. Protein: CASSSRGSGNTIYF.

Comments on this clone: The same CDR3 arises from other DNA sequences in this sample as well. The rearrangement links TRBV27 to TRBJ1-1, with D possibly being TRBD1 (5 bases). This CDR3 comprises 13 residues. CDR1 is MNHEY and CDR2 is SMNVEV in the germline V gene (reference sequence). With 3 bases removed from V and 1 base from J, the gap between germline ends came to 6 bases. The DNA of the CDR3 is TGTGCCAGCAGTTTCGGGGGGAACACTGAAGCTTTCTTT. Protein product: CASSFGGNTEAFF.

V usage is TRBV7-8 and J usage is TRBJ1-1; D uncertain. Germline V gives CDR1 SGHVS, CDR2 FQNEAQ. Trimming took off 0 bases at V and 12 bases at J, with 17 bases between the two ends. This CDR3 spans 14 amino acids. The CDR3 here is CASSLAVLGPNPFF. The CDR3 DNA sequence: TGTGCCAGCAGCTTAGCAGTTCTTGGGCCGAACCCTTTCTTT.

The chain links TRBV5-6 to TRBJ1-1; no reliable D call. This CDR3 contains 17 residues. V was shortened by 3 bases and J by 0 bases, with 18 bases between the two germline ends. From germline, CDR1 is SGHDT and CDR2 YYEEEE. CDR3 loop: CASSSSLGRSLNTEAFF. DNA of the CDR3: TGTGCCAGCAGCTCCAGTTTGGGCCGCAGCCTGAACACTGAAGCTTTCTTT.

This chain links TRBV19 with TRBJ2-1, with D tentatively TRBD1 (5 bases). The CDR3 totals 13 residues. V was trimmed by 8 bases and J by 9 bases, leaving 17 bases between them. The V gene's germline CDR1 is LNHDA and CDR2 SQIVND (reference sequence). The CDR3 is CASRRAGFAEQFF. CDR3 nucleotide sequence: TGTGCCAGTCGTCGAGCAGGGTTCGCTGAGCAGTTCTTC.

This clone was recorded only once. The CDR3 nucleotides read TGTGCCAGCAGCCCGGGGGTAGCGGGAGCAGATACGCAGTATTTT. Translated, it gives CASSPGVAGADTQYF. This chain joins TRBV7-9 and TRBJ2-3; 9 nucleotides align to TRBD2. The V and J ends lost 5 bases and 4 bases, in that order; junction bases with no gene match: 7. Germline V gene sequence: CDR1 SEHNR, CDR2 FQNEAQ (reference sequence). This CDR3 is built from 15 residues.

This clone was observed once. The V call is TRBV4-3, the J call TRBJ2-1; 12 bases line up with TRBD2. Germline CDR1 LGHNA, CDR2 YSLEER. V trimming: 3 bases; J trimming: 5 bases; junction bases outside the gene matches: 5. The CDR3 sequence is 16 residues long. CDR3 loop: CASSHRTSGMDNEQFF. The DNA of the CDR3 is TGCGCCAGCAGCCACCGGACTAGCGGGATGGACAATGAGCAGTTCTTC.

On this clone itself: Other DNA sequences of this sample code for an identical CDR3. CDR3 sequence reads: CASSYQRQGFSPLHF. Written as DNA, the CDR3 is TGTGCCAGCAGTTACCAGAGACAGGGTTTTTCACCCCTCCACTTT. This sequence joins TRBV6-5 and TRBJ1-6; 7 bases map to TRBD1. Germline-derived CDR1 and CDR2 are MNHEY and SVGAGI. The CDR3 is 15 amino acids. The V segment lost 2 bases and the J segment 9 bases; nucleotides outside the gene matches: 7.

This clone appeared a few times. The rearrangement links TRBV14 to TRBJ1-3; D remains unclear. Trimming took off 3 bases at V and 0 bases at J, with 12 bases between the two ends. Germline V gives CDR1 SGHDN, CDR2 FVKESK. This CDR3 is 16 amino acids long. CDR3 nucleotide sequence: TGTGCCAGCAGCCAGCGTATGTCCCTCTCTGGAAACACCATATATTTT. Translation: CASSQRMSLSGNTIYF.

This clone came up once. The rearrangement links TRBV28 to TRBJ1-2; D uncertain. There are 12 residues in the CDR3. Germline loops: CDR1 MDHEN, CDR2 SYDVKM. Trimming stripped 5 bases from V and 4 bases from J, with 8 bases between. CDR3 sequence: CASSGRFYGYTF. As DNA, the CDR3 is TGTGCCAGCAGTGGCAGGTTCTATGGCTACACCTTC.

A single count supports this clone. This chain joins TRBV30 and TRBJ1-2; TRBD1 aligns across 10 bases. This CDR3 is built from 16 residues. The junction had 10 bases not matched to a gene; V was cut back by 2 bases and J by 4 bases. Germline V lookup: CDR1 GTSNPN, CDR2 SVGIG (reference sequence). CDR3 DNA: TGTGCCTGGAGTTCCCAGACAGGGGGCCGACTCTATGGCTACACCTTC. Protein: CAWSSQTGGRLYGYTF.

This clone has only a few counts. The rearrangement links TRBV18 to TRBJ2-7; TRBD2 might be the D (6 bases). V was cut by 0 bases and J by 0 bases, with 15 bases left in between. Germline loops: CDR1 KGHSH, CDR2 LQKENI. This CDR3 is 17 amino acids long. Written as DNA, the CDR3 is TGTGCCAGCTCACCACCGTTCGGGGGACCACCCTCCTACGAGCAGTACTTC. Its translation: CASSPPFGGPPSYEQYF.

The chain combines TRBV27 with TRBJ2-7, with D tentatively TRBD1 (5 bases). The germline CDR1 and CDR2 sequences are MNHEY and SMNVEV (reference sequence). Trimming pared 6 bases from V and 2 bases from J, leaving 14 bases between. There are 14 residues in the CDR3. CDR3 protein: CASRRTYSPYEQYF. Written as DNA, the CDR3 is TGTGCCAGCAGGAGGACATACTCTCCCTACGAGCAGTACTTC.